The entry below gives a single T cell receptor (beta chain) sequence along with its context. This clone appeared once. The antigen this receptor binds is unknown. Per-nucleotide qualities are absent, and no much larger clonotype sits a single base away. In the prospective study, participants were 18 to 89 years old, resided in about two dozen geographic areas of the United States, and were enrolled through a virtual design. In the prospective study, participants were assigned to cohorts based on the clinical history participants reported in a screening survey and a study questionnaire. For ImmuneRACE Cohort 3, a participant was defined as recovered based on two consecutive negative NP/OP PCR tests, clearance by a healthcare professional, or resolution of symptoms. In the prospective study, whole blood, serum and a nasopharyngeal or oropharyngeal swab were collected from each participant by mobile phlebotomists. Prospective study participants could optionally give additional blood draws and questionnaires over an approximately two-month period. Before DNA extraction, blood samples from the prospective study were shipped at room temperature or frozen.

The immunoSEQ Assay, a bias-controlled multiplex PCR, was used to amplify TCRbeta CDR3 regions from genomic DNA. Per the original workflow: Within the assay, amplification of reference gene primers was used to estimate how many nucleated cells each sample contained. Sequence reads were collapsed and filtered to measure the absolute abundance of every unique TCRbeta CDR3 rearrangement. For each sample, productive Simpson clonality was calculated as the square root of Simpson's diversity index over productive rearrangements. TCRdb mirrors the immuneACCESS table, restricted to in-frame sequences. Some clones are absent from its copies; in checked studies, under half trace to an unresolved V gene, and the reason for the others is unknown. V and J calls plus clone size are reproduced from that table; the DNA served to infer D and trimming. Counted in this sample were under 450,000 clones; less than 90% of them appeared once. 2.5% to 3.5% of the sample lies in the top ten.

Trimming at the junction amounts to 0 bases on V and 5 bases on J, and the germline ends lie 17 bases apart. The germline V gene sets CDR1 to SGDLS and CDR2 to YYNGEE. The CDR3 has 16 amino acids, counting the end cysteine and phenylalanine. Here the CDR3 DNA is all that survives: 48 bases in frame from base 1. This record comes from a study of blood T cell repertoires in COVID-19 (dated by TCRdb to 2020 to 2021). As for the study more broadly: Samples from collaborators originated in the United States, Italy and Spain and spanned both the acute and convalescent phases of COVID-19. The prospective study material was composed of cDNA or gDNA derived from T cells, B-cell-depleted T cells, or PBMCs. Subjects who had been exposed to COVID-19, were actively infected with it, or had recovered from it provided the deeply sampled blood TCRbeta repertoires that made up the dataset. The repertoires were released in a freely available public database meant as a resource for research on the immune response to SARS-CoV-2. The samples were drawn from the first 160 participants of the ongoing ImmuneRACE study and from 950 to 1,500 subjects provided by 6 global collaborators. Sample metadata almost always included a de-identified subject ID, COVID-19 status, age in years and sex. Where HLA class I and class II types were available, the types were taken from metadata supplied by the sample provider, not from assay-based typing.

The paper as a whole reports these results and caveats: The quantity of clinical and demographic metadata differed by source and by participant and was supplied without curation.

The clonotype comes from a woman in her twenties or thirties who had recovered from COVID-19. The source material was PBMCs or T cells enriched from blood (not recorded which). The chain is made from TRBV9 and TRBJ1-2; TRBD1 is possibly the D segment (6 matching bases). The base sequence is TGTGCCAGCAGCGTAGCAGGGGCCGGACCTATATATGGCTACACCTTC. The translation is CASSVAGAGPIYGYTF.